These T cell receptor beta chains were read from a single sample in a study of T-cell memory formation after mild COVID-19. One entry per CDR3 protein results from TCRdb running MiXCR on the 5' RACE reads. The sample carries roughly 100,000 distinct CDR3 sequences, 17% recorded once. The sample consisted of PBMCs or a T cell subset sorted from them (not recorded which). Every receptor here comes from an adult woman who had mild COVID-19 (a few samples of this study predate the infection). Cell type and time point are not known. Each CDR3 is given with its conserved first and last residue. Fields, in order: D gene, clone size, V gene, J gene, CDR3 DNA, CDR3 protein. The D gene is left open where the match is weak. A row's size may be missing; if present it is once, few, many or a size class.

>TRBD1|once|TRBV12-3/TRBV12-4|TRBJ1-1
TGTGCCAGCACCACAACGGAGGGGGCTGGTGCTTTCTTT
CASTTTEGAGAFF
>.|many|TRBV7-9|TRBJ2-3
TGTGCCAGCAGCTTAGTGGTGGCACCAGATACGCAGTATTTT
CASSLVVAPDTQYF
>.|few|TRBV19|TRBJ1-5
TGTGCCAGTAGTATACTGATCCATCAGCCCCAGCATTTT
CASSILIHQPQHF
>.|few|TRBV5-1|TRBJ2-5
TGCGCCAGCAGCTTGGAACTAGGATCAGGAGAGACCCAGTACTTC
CASSLELGSGETQYF
>TRBD1|once|TRBV12-3/TRBV12-4|TRBJ2-3
TGTGCCAGCAGTTCTAGACAGGGGACAGATACGCAGTATTTT
CASSSRQGTDTQYF
>.|few|TRBV4-1|TRBJ2-7
TGCGCCAGCAGCCAAACGGACTCACTCGAGTGGGAGCAGTACTTC
CASSQTDSLEWEQYF
>TRBD1|.|TRBV7-6|TRBJ2-2
TGTGCCAGCAGCTCGGGACAGGGGGCGAGGGTCGGGGAGCTGTTTTTT
CASSSGQGARVGELFF
>.|.|TRBV5-8|TRBJ2-2
TGTGCCAGCAGGCCTGGGCGAGTTAACTCGAACACCGGGGAGCTGTTTTTT
CASRPGRVNSNTGELFF
>TRBD1|few|TRBV29-1|TRBJ2-7
TGCAGCGTTGATTACGGACAGGGGCACGAGCAGTACTTC
CSVDYGQGHEQYF
>.|many|TRBV5-1|TRBJ1-1
TGCGCCAGCAGCTTGCGCGGTGACACTGAAGCTTTCTTT
CASSLRGDTEAFF
>.|.|TRBV7-6|TRBJ2-1
TGTGCCAGCAGCTTAGACGGCTGGAGCTCCTACAATGAGCAGTTCTTC
CASSLDGWSSYNEQFF
>.|.|TRBV6-1|TRBJ2-7
TGTGCCAGCATTCGGAACAGGGTGATTTACGAGCAGTACTTC
CASIRNRVIYEQYF
>.|.|TRBV7-7|TRBJ2-1
TGTGCCAGCAGCCGACGCGAGGGTACCCCGGCCAATGAGCAGTTCTTC
CASSRREGTPANEQFF
>TRBD2|.|TRBV24-1|TRBJ2-1
TGTGCCACCAGTGATTTGCCCTTAGCGGGAGGGGACAATGAGCAGTTCTTC
CATSDLPLAGGDNEQFF
>.|.|TRBV4-3|TRBJ1-2
TGCGCCAGCAGCCAAGAAGACCTCGGGCAGGACCTGAACTATGGCTACACCTTC
CASSQEDLGQDLNYGYTF
>.|few|TRBV11-2|TRBJ1-1
TGTGCCAGCAGCCCTAGGGGGAAGGTCGGGGACACTGAAGCTTTCTTT
CASSPRGKVGDTEAFF
>.|few|TRBV15|TRBJ2-5
TGTGCCACCAGCAGAGGAAGCCAAGAGACCCAGTACTTC
CATSRGSQETQYF
>.|.|TRBV7-9|TRBJ1-1
TGTGCCAGCACCTCGAGCAGGGCGAGGACTGAAGCTTTCTTT
CASTSSRARTEAFF
>TRBD1|.|TRBV9|TRBJ1-1
TGTGCCAGCAGCATAGGACAGGGACACACTGAAGCTTTCTTT
CASSIGQGHTEAFF
>TRBD2|few|TRBV19|TRBJ2-3
TGTGCCAGTAGCGAAAGCGGGACGCGAGATACGCAGTATTTT
CASSESGTRDTQYF
>TRBD2|.|TRBV12-3/TRBV12-4|TRBJ2-3
TGTGCCAGCAGACCTTTTAGCGGGAAAGCGTTGGATACGCAGTATTTT
CASRPFSGKALDTQYF
>.|few|TRBV20-1|TRBJ2-1
TGCAGTGCTTCCGGGACCCATGAGCAGTTCTTC
CSASGTHEQFF
>TRBD2|many|TRBV12-3/TRBV12-4|TRBJ2-1
TGTGCCAGCAGTTTCGGCGGTAGCGGGGCCTCTTGGGAGCAGTTCTTC
CASSFGGSGASWEQFF
>.|few|TRBV12-3/TRBV12-4|TRBJ2-7
TGTGCCAGCAGCTCGCCCCAAACAGGGTCCTACGAGCAGTACTTC
CASSSPQTGSYEQYF
>.|many|TRBV20-1|TRBJ2-1
TGCAGTGCCGCTCGATCTACGGGCTCCTACAATGAGCAGTTCTTC
CSAARSTGSYNEQFF
>TRBD1|many|TRBV5-1|TRBJ2-7
TGCGCCAGCAGCTTCGGGACAGGGTCCTACGAGCAGTACTTC
CASSFGTGSYEQYF
>TRBD1|many|TRBV7-2|TRBJ1-2
TGTGCCAGCAGCCTATGGGACAGGGATATAAACTATGGCTACACCTTC
CASSLWDRDINYGYTF
>.|.|TRBV18|TRBJ2-1
TGTGCCAGCTCACAAACTAGCCCTCCCTACAATGAGCAGTTCTTC
CASSQTSPPYNEQFF
>TRBD2|.|TRBV7-2|TRBJ2-7
TGTGCCAGCAGCCCCGGAGGAGTAGCGGGGTCCTACGAGCAGTACTTC
CASSPGGVAGSYEQYF
>TRBD1|.|TRBV12-3/TRBV12-4|TRBJ2-7
TGTGCCAGCAGTCATGGACAGGGGCCGTACGAGCAGTACTTC
CASSHGQGPYEQYF
>TRBD1|few|TRBV7-9|TRBJ2-4
TGTGCCAGCAGCCCACGGGACAGGACTCTTCAGTACTTC
CASSPRDRTLQYF
>TRBD1|.|TRBV7-2|TRBJ2-1
TGTGCCAGCAGCTTTAATACCGGGACAGGCCATGAGCAGTTCTTC
CASSFNTGTGHEQFF
>TRBD1|.|TRBV7-6|TRBJ1-5
TGTGCCAGCAGCTTAACAGGGGGAAGTCAGCCCCAGCATTTT
CASSLTGGSQPQHF
>.|few|TRBV20-1|TRBJ1-1
TGCAGTGCTAGAGACCCAGACCGGGGGGCCACTGAAGCTTTCTTT
CSARDPDRGATEAFF
>TRBD1|few|TRBV19|TRBJ2-7
TGTGCCAGTAGTATGTCGGGACAGACCTACGAGCAGTACTTC
CASSMSGQTYEQYF
>.|.|TRBV6-5|TRBJ2-4
TGTGCCAGCAGTGACGGGGCATACCTAGCCAAAAACATTCAGTACTTC
CASSDGAYLAKNIQYF
>.|.|TRBV29-1|TRBJ2-5
TGCAGCGTTGAGAGCCCCACAGGGTATGAGACCCAGTACTTC
CSVESPTGYETQYF
>TRBD1|few|TRBV9|TRBJ1-2
TGTGCCAGCAGCGTAGCGCGGGACAGGGACAGTCTCTATGGCTACACCTTC
CASSVARDRDSLYGYTF
>.|.|TRBV7-9|TRBJ2-3
TGTGCCAGCAGCCAAAGAGACGGGGTCCCCACAGATACGCAGTATTTT
CASSQRDGVPTDTQYF
>TRBD1|few|TRBV13|TRBJ1-1
TGTGCCAGCAGCTCGACCGGGACAGGGGACACTGAAGCTTTCTTT
CASSSTGTGDTEAFF
>TRBD2|.|TRBV7-2|TRBJ2-3
TGTGCCAGCAGCTTCCCCGGGACTACAACCACAGATACGCAGTATTTT
CASSFPGTTTTDTQYF
>.|few|TRBV2|TRBJ2-1
TGTGCGAGCGCCCTAGCGCCGTACAATGAGCAGTTCTTC
CASALAPYNEQFF
>.|few|TRBV4-2|TRBJ2-5
TGTGCCAGCAGCCAAGATGAAGAGACCCAGTACTTC
CASSQDEETQYF
>TRBD2|.|TRBV25-1|TRBJ2-7
TGTGCCAGCAGCGGCGGGAGGCAGTTCTACGAGCAGTACTTC
CASSGGRQFYEQYF
>.|.|TRBV20-1|TRBJ2-7
TGCAGTGCTAGAGATAAGACCCTCTACGAGCAGTACTTC
CSARDKTLYEQYF
>TRBD1|.|TRBV3-1|TRBJ2-7
TGTGCCAGCAGCCTTACACACGGCAGGGGGTTCTACGAGCAGTACTTC
CASSLTHGRGFYEQYF
>.|.|TRBV20-1|TRBJ2-3
TGCAGTGTTCGACCCGTGGCAGATACGCAGTATTTT
CSVRPVADTQYF
>.|many|TRBV27|TRBJ2-7
TGTGCCAGCAGTTTATCTCAGGGTGCCATCTACGAGCAGTACTTC
CASSLSQGAIYEQYF
>.|.|TRBV13|TRBJ2-5
TGTGCCAGCAGCTTCGCGGGACTTCAAGAGACCCAGTACTTC
CASSFAGLQETQYF
>TRBD2|.|TRBV7-8|TRBJ2-3
TGTGCCAGCAGCCCGCGTGCTAGCGGGCCTTCCACAGATACGCAGTATTTT
CASSPRASGPSTDTQYF
>TRBD1|few|TRBV4-1|TRBJ1-2
TGCGCCAGCAGCCAAGGACAGGGGGCGCCTGGCTACACCTTC
CASSQGQGAPGYTF
>TRBD2|.|TRBV12-3/TRBV12-4|TRBJ2-3
TGTGCCAGCAGTTTTTTGCGGGGGAGCACAGATACGCAGTATTTT
CASSFLRGSTDTQYF
>.|.|TRBV7-9|TRBJ1-4
TGTGCCAGCAGCTTCCGGGTGGATGAAAAACTGTTTTTT
CASSFRVDEKLFF
>TRBD2|.|TRBV6-5|TRBJ2-5
TGTGCCAGCAGTTATTCTAGCGGGGGGATGGAGACCCAGTACTTC
CASSYSSGGMETQYF